This section outlines one T cell receptor beta chain sequence together with its context. Here immunoSEQ multiplex PCR was the method, and the copy in TCRdb shows in-frame clones only, minus some. The repertoire holds about 22,000 clones, with approximately 95% as singletons. The data are from a study of T cell changes during pregnancy in multiple sclerosis. Germline V lookup: CDR1 MNHEY, CDR2 SMNVEV (reference sequence). This CDR3 contains 14 residues. J gave up 4 bases and V 2 bases, and 3 bases lay outside the gene matches. The input for sequencing was CD8+ T cells from peripheral blood mononuclear cells, taken in the third trimester of pregnancy. The chain carries TRBV27 and TRBJ1-1, with 8 nucleotides matching TRBD1. This receptor was identified in a female donor with multiple sclerosis, enrolled in a pregnancy study. This CDR3 is CASSLKQGVTEAFF. The CDR3 nucleotides read TGTGCCAGCAGTTTAAAACAGGGGGTCACTGAAGCTTTCTTT.